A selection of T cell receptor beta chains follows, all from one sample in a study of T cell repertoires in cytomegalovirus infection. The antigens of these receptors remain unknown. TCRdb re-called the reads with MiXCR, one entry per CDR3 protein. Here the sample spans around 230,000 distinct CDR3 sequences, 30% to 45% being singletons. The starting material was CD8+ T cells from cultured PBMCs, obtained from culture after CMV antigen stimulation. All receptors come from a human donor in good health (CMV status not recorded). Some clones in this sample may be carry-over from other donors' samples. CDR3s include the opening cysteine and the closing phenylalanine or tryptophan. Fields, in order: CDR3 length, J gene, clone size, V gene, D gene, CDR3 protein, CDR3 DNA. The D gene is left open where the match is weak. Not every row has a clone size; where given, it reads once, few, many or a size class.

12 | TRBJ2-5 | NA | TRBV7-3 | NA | CASSSLLETQYF | TGTGCCAGCAGTTCCCTCCTTGAGACCCAGTACTTC
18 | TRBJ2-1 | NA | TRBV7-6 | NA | CASSLTGQLAYSYNEQFF | TGTGCCAGCAGCTTAACGGGACAACTCGCCTATTCCTACAATGAGCAGTTCTTC
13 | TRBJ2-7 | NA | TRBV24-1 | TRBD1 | CATRRTGAYEQYF | TGTGCCACCAGGAGGACAGGGGCCTACGAGCAGTACTTC
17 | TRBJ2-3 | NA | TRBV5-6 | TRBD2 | CASSLSSGRLSTDTQYF | TGTGCCAGCAGCTTGTCTAGCGGGAGGCTCAGCACAGATACGCAGTATTTT
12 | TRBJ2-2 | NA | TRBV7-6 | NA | CARTERPGELFF | TGTGCCAGGACCGAGCGGCCCGGGGAGCTGTTTTTT
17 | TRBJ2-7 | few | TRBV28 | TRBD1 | CASTTVVGDRGTYEQYF | TGTGCCAGCACCACTGTAGTGGGGGACAGGGGGACTTACGAGCAGTACTTC
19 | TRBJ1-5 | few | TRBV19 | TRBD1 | CASLPRGTGDFLSNQPQHF | TGTGCCAGTCTTCCCAGGGGGACAGGGGATTTCTTGAGCAATCAGCCCCAGCATTTT
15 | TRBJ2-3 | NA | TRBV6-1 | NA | CASSERRGRTDTQYF | TGTGCCAGCAGTGAACGCAGGGGACGCACAGATACGCAGTATTTT
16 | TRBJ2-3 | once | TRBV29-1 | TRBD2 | CSVEGGERGHTDTQYF | TGCAGCGTTGAAGGAGGTGAGCGGGGGCACACAGATACGCAGTATTTT
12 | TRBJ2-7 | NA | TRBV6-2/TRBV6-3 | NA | CASSYSAYEQYF | TGTGCCAGCAGTTACTCGGCCTACGAGCAGTACTTC
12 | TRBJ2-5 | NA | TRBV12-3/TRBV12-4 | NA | CASSRTTETQYF | TGTGCCAGTTCCAGGACAACCGAGACCCAGTACTTC
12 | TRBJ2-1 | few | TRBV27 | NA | CASTGRANEQFF | TGTGCCAGCACGGGCAGGGCGAATGAGCAGTTCTTC
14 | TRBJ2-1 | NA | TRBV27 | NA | CASSSSFLRNQQFF | TGTGCCAGCAGTTCATCCTTTCTCCGGAATCAGCAGTTCTTC
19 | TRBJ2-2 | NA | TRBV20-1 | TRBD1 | CSARHPGQGASSNTGELFF | TGCAGTGCTAGACACCCGGGACAGGGGGCTAGTTCGAACACCGGGGAGCTGTTTTTT
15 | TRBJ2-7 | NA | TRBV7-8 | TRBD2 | CASSLAGTSGDEQYF | TGTGCCAGCAGCTTAGCCGGGACTAGCGGGGACGAGCAGTACTTC
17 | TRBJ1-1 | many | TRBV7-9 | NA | CASSQGRHHLRNTEAFF | TGTGCCAGCAGTCAGGGGCGGCACCACCTCCGGAACACTGAAGCTTTCTTT
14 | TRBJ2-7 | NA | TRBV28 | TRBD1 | CASTRTGFDHEQYF | TGTGCCAGCACCCGGACAGGGTTTGACCACGAGCAGTACTTC
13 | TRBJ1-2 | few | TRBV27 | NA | CASSLKVNYGYTF | TGTGCCAGCAGTTTAAAGGTTAACTATGGCTACACCTTC
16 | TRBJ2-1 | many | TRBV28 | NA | CASSSLRWYSYNEQFF | TGTGCCAGCAGTTCTTTACGCTGGTACTCCTACAATGAGCAGTTCTTC
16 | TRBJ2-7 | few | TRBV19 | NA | CASSTLHGIIPYEQYF | TGTGCCAGTAGTACCCTGCACGGGATAATCCCCTACGAGCAGTACTTC
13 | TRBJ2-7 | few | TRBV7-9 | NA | CASRAESTYEQYF | TGTGCCAGCCGGGCAGAGTCGACATACGAGCAGTACTTC
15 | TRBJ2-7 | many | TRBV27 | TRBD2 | CASSITSASGYEQYF | TGTGCCAGCAGTATTACTAGCGCGAGCGGATACGAGCAGTACTTC
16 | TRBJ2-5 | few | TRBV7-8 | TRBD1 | CASSPWDRGRSETQYF | TGTGCCAGCAGCCCCTGGGACAGGGGGCGATCAGAGACCCAGTACTTC
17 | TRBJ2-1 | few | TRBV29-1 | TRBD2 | CSVEGLAGVSSYNEQFF | TGCAGCGTTGAGGGACTAGCGGGGGTCAGCTCCTACAATGAGCAGTTCTTC
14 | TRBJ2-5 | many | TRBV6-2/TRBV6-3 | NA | CASNRLRSEETQYF | TGTGCCAGCAATCGTTTACGGTCAGAAGAGACCCAGTACTTC
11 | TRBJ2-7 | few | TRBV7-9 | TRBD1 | CASSSGQEQYF | TGTGCCAGCAGCTCGGGACAGGAGCAGTACTTC
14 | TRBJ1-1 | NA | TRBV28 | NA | CASSPTSPGDWFLF | TGTGCCAGCAGCCCAACCTCACCAGGGGATTGGTTCCTTTTT
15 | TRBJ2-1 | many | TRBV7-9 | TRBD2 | CASTGLAASYNEQFF | TGTGCCAGCACGGGACTAGCGGCCTCCTACAATGAGCAGTTCTTC
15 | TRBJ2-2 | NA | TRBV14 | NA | CASSQVKRYTGELFF | TGTGCCAGCAGCCAAGTAAAGCGGTACACCGGGGAGCTGTTTTTT
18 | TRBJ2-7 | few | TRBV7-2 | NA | CASSSPGGSGGLPYEQYF | TGTGCCAGCAGCTCCCCAGGAGGTAGCGGAGGACTTCCCTACGAGCAGTACTTC
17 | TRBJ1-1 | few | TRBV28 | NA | CASSFSEPPIMNTEAFF | TGTGCCAGCAGTTTTTCAGAACCACCTATAATGAACACTGAAGCTTTCTTT
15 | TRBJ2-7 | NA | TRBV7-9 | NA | CASSLASDVSYEQYF | TGTGCCAGCAGCTTAGCCTCGGACGTCTCCTACGAGCAGTACTTC
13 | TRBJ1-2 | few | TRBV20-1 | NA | CSAENGGIVGYTF | TGCAGTGCCGAAAACGGGGGAATCGTGGGCTACACCTTC
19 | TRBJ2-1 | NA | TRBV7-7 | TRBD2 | CASSLADSGGTSSYNEQFF | TGTGCCAGCAGCTTAGCAGATAGCGGGGGGACCAGCTCCTACAATGAGCAGTTCTTC
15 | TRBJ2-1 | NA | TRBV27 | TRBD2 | CASKRASGPYNEQFF | TGTGCCAGCAAACGGGCTAGCGGGCCTTACAATGAGCAGTTCTTC
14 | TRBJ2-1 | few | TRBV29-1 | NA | CSVGGFERGDEQFF | TGCAGCGTGGGGGGTTTTGAGAGGGGGGATGAGCAGTTCTTC
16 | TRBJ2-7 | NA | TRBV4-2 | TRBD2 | CASSPRGSGYSYEQYF | TGTGCCAGCAGCCCCCGGGGTAGCGGGTACTCCTACGAGCAGTACTTC
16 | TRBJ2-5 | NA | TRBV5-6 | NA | CASSPRGDSFKETQYF | TGTGCCAGCAGCCCGAGGGGGGACAGCTTTAAAGAGACCCAGTACTTC
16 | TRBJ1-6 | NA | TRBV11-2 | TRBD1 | CASSLGQIFYNSPLHF | TGTGCCAGCAGCCTGGGACAGATCTTTTATAATTCACCCCTCCACTTT
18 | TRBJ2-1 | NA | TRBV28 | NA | CASSFSSRTLPFYNEQFF | TGTGCCAGCAGTTTTTCAAGTAGGACTTTACCCTTCTACAATGAGCAGTTCTTC
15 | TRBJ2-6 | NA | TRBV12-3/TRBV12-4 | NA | CASSSILAGANVLTF | TGTGCCAGCAGCTCAATTTTGGCTGGGGCCAACGTCCTGACTTTC
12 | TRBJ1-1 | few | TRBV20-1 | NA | CSARLGATEAFF | TGCAGTGCTAGGTTAGGGGCCACTGAAGCTTTCTTT
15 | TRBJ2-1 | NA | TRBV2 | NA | CASSAETVSYNEQFF | TGTGCCAGCAGTGCGGAGACAGTCTCCTACAATGAGCAGTTCTTC
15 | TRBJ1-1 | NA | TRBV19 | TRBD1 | CASITGQGVYAEAFF | TGTGCCAGTATAACGGGACAGGGGGTATACGCTGAAGCTTTCTTT
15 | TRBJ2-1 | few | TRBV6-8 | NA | CASSYGLNSYNEQFF | TGTGCCAGCAGTTACGGGCTCAACTCCTACAATGAGCAGTTCTTC
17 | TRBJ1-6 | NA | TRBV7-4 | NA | CASSPGSSSSYNSPLHF | TGTGCCAGCAGCCCGGGGTCCTCGAGCTCCTATAATTCACCCCTCCACTTT
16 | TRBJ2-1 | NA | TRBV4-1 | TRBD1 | CASSQRKGQGDNEQFF | TGCGCCAGCAGCCAACGTAAGGGACAGGGAGACAATGAGCAGTTCTTC
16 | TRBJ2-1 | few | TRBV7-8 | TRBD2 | CASSLAIAGPESEQFF | TGTGCCAGCAGCTTAGCTATAGCGGGTCCGGAGAGTGAGCAGTTCTTC
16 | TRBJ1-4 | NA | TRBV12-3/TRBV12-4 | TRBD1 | CASTTTGDSTNEKLFF | TGTGCCAGCACCACGACAGGGGACTCAACTAATGAAAAACTGTTTTTT
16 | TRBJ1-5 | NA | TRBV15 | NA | CATSRDQAAVRQPQHF | TGTGCCACCAGCAGAGATCAGGCTGCTGTCCGTCAGCCCCAGCATTTT
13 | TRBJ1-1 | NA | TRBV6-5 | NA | CASSYSNREGAFF | TGTGCCAGCAGTTACTCGAATAGGGAAGGAGCTTTCTTT
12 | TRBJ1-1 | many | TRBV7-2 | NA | CASSLNQAEAFF | TGTGCCAGCAGCTTAAACCAGGCCGAAGCTTTCTTT
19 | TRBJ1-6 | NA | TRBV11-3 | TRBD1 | CASSSGPGTGGPHNSPLHF | TGTGCCAGCAGCTCCGGACCCGGGACAGGGGGCCCCCATAATTCACCCCTCCACTTT
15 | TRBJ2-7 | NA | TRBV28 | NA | CASSPPRTGSYEQYF | TGTGCCAGCAGTCCTCCAAGAACAGGTTCCTACGAGCAGTACTTC
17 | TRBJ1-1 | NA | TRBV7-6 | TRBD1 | CASSPGQGVGMNTEAFF | TGTGCCAGCAGCCCCGGACAGGGCGTCGGAATGAACACTGAAGCTTTCTTT
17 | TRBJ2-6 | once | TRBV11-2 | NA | CASSLGGGLSGANVLTF | TGTGCCAGCAGCTTAGGGGGCGGCCTTTCTGGGGCCAACGTCCTGACTTTC
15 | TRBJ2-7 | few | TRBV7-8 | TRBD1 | CASSSRGQGRYEQYF | TGTGCCAGCAGCTCCCGAGGACAGGGGAGATACGAGCAGTACTTC
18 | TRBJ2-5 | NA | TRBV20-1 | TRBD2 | CSARVWASGGASQETQYF | TGCAGTGCTAGAGTTTGGGCTAGCGGGGGGGCCAGTCAAGAGACCCAGTACTTC
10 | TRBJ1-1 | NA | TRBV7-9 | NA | CASSRTEAFF | TGTGCCAGCAGCCGCACTGAAGCTTTCTTT
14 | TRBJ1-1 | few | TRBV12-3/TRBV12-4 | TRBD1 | CASSLEGGDGEAFF | TGTGCCAGCAGTTTGGAAGGGGGCGACGGTGAAGCTTTCTTT